Each of the 9 T cell receptor beta chains below was sequenced from the same sample in a study of T cell responses to AZD1222 COVID-19 vaccine. Sequencing used immunoSEQ multiplex PCR; TCRdb keeps in-frame clones, though not all of them. The sample holds more than 110,000 clones, approximately 83% seen once. This sample comprised peripheral blood, obtained on day 0 of AZD1222 vaccination. These TCRs come from an adult in good health.

This sequence joins TRBV2 and TRBJ1-2; D is uncertain. The V end lost 5 bases, the J end lost 6 bases, and 13 bases lay between the germline ends. The CDR3 extends over 13 amino acids. The V gene's germline CDR1 is SNHLY and CDR2 FYNNEI. CDR3 bases: TGTGCCAGCAGTTGGGCCCGGACGGATGGCTACACCTTC. It yields the protein CASSWARTDGYTF.

The chain recombines TRBV28 with TRBJ1-5, with 8 bases fitting TRBD1. The CDR3 covers 15 residues. V shed 10 bases and J 5 bases; nucleotides not matched to a gene: 13. Germline V gene sequence: CDR1 MDHEN, CDR2 SYDVKM. The CDR3 is CATTIGQGTYQPQHF. The CDR3 bases are TGTGCCACTACAATAGGACAGGGCACATATCAGCCCCAGCATTTT.

J is TRBJ1-5 and V is TRBV7-9; TRBD1 agrees at 7 bases. The CDR3 covers 15 residues. V shed 3 bases, J shed 5 bases, and the junction held 7 bases outside the gene matches. The germline V gene has CDR1 SEHNR and CDR2 FQNEAQ (reference sequence). The CDR3 region is CASSFPGGADQPQHF. CDR3 sequence (DNA): TGTGCCAGCAGCTTTCCAGGGGGGGCGGATCAGCCCCAGCATTTT.

The chain couples TRBV6-5 to TRBJ2-5; 11 bases agree with TRBD1. The CDR3 runs to 14 residues. The V gene end was trimmed by 8 bases and the J gene end by 3 bases; junction bases not matched to a gene: 5. Germline-derived CDR1 and CDR2 are MNHEY and SVGAGI. CDR3 loop: CASAGQGEEETQYF. The CDR3, as DNA: TGTGCCAGCGCGGGACAGGGGGAGGAAGAGACCCAGTACTTC.

The CDR3 reads CASSDYWTSGGTDTQYF. In nucleotides, the CDR3 is TGTGCCAGTAGTGATTACTGGACTAGTGGTGGCACAGATACGCAGTATTTT. The V and J genes are TRBV19 and TRBJ2-3, with TRBD2 identical over 7 bases. Trimming removed 5 bases from V and 1 base from J; junction bases left unmatched: 12. Germline lookup yields CDR1 LNHDA and CDR2 SQIVND (reference sequence). CDR3 length: 17 amino acids.

The V and J genes are TRBV27 and TRBJ1-1; D uncertain. The length of the CDR3 is 13 residues. Germline CDR1 MNHEY, CDR2 SMNVEV (reference sequence). The V end lost 5 bases, the J end lost 4 bases, and 11 bases lay between the germline ends. The CDR3 sequence is CASSPREGTEAFF. In nucleotides, the CDR3 is TGTGCCAGCAGTCCTAGGGAGGGCACTGAAGCTTTCTTT.

This chain links TRBV10-3 with TRBJ2-5; possibly TRBD1 for D (6 bases). CDR1 is ENHRY and CDR2 is SYGVKD in the germline V gene. V was trimmed by 2 bases and J by 8 bases, leaving 9 bases between them. The CDR3 length is 12 residues. CDR3 region: CAISEPGQTQYF. Here the CDR3 DNA reads TGTGCCATCAGTGAGCCGGGACAAACCCAGTACTTC.

This clone was observed once. The rearrangement joins TRBV5-4 to TRBJ2-2; D is uncertain. Trimming took 0 bases from V and 4 from J, leaving 10 bases between them. The CDR3 extends over 15 amino acids. Per germline, CDR1 SGHNT and CDR2 YYREEE (reference sequence). The CDR3 region is CASSLAAGVTGELFF. In DNA form, the CDR3 reads TGTGCCAGCAGCTTGGCGGCAGGTGTCACCGGGGAGCTGTTTTTT.

The chain links TRBV12-5 to TRBJ2-5; D not resolved. With 3 bases removed from V and 3 bases from J, the gap between germline ends came to 11 bases. This CDR3 is built from 14 residues. Germline CDR1 is LGHNT and CDR2 is FRNRAP. The DNA of the CDR3 is TGTGCTAGTGGTTTTTTGCCCGAGAAAGAGACCCAGTACTTC. Encoded protein: CASGFLPEKETQYF.